This TCR beta chain emerged from a study of CD8+ T cells in alopecia areata. This clone turned up a few times. Isolated RNA was reverse transcribed into cDNA used as the sequencing template. TCRdb keeps only in-frame clones here, not all; method: immunoSEQ multiplex PCR. This repertoire shows under 130,000 clones, approximately 58% found once; its top ten account for more than 8%. The sequence was obtained from a human donor in good health. Sequencing was carried out using CD4+ T cells sorted from blood.

The CDR3 nucleotides read TGTGCCAGCAGCCAAGCGGGGAACGGGGAGCTGTTTTTT. This sequence encodes CASSQAGNGELFF. This chain joins TRBV14 and TRBJ2-2; possible D gene TRBD2, 5 bases. CDR1 SGHDN and CDR2 FVKESK come from the germline V gene. V lost 1 base and J lost 7, with 7 bases in between. CDR3 length equals 13 residues.